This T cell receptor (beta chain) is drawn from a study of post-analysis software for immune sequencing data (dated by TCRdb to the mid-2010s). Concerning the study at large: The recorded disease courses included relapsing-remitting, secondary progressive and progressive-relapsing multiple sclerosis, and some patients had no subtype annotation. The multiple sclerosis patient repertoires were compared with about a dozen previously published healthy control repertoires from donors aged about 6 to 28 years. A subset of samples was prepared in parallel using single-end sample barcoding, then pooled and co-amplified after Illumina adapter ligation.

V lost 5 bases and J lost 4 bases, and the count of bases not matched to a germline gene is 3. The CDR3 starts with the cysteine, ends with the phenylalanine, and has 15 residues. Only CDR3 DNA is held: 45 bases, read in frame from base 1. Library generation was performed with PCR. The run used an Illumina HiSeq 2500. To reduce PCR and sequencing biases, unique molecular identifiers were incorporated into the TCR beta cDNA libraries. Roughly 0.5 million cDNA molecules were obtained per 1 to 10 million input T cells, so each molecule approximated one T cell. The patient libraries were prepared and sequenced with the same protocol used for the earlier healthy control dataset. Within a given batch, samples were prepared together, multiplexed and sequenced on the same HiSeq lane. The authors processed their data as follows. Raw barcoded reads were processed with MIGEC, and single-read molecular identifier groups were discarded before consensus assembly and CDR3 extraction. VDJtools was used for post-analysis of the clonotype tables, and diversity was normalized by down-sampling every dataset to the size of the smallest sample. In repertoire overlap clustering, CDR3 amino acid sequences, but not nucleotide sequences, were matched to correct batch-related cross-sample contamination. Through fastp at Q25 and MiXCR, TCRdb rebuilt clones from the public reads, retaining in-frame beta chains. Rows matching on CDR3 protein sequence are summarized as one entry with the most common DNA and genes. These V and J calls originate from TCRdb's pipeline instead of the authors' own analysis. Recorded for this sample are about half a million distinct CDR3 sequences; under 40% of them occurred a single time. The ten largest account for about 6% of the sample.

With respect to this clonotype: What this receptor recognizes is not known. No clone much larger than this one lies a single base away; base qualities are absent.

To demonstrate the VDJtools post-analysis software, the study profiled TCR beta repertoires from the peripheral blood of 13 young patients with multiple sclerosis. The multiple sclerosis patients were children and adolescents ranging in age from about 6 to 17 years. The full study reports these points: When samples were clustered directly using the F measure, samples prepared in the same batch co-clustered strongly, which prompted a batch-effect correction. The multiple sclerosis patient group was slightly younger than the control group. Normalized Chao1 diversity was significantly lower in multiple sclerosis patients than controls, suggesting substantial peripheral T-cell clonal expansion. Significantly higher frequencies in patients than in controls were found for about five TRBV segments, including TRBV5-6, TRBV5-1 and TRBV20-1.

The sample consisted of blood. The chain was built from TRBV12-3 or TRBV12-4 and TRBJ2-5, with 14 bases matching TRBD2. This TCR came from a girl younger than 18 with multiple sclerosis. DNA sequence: TGTGCCAGCAGTGGGGGACTAGCGGGGGCAGAGACCCAGTACTTC. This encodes CASSGGLAGAETQYF.